Sequencing of this TCR beta chain was carried out in a study of blood T cell repertoires in COVID-19. Study background: The United States, Italy and Spain provided the acute and convalescent COVID-19 samples. Nucleic acid was either cDNA or gDNA, and it came from T cells, B-cell-depleted T cells, or PBMCs.

This clone was recorded only once. Authors' analysis steps: By means of reference gene primer amplification, nucleated cell counts were estimated. The data were produced by immunoSEQ multiplex PCR, yet TCRdb's version contains in-frame clones alone and is incomplete. The D gene and trimming were derived from the DNA, and the V and J assignments and clone size from that table. The table has about 89,000 clones, around 93% seen once; the top ten hold around 2.5%. V lost 3 bases, J lost 4 bases, and 12 bases lay in between. Germline V gene lookup returns CDR1 ENHRY and CDR2 SYGVKD. The length of the CDR3 is 14 residues.

Input material: peripheral blood. The rearrangement links TRBV10-3 to TRBJ2-5; tentatively, D is TRBD1 (6 bases). The sequence was collected from a human donor with active COVID-19. The donor label of this sample is uncertain. The CDR3 reads CAISDRGQGETQYF. In nucleotides, the CDR3 is TGTGCCATCAGTGACAGGGGTCAAGGAGAGACCCAGTACTTC.